These 13 T cell receptor beta chains were sequenced from one sample in a study of Ad26.COV2.S vaccination and SARS-CoV-2 variants. Some clones are missing from TCRdb's copy, which holds only in-frame ones; the method was immunoSEQ multiplex PCR. The table records 300,000 to 350,000 clones, 86% of them present only once. Stated treatment: approximately 18 received Ad26.COV2.S at low or high dose, single or two shots; roughly five received placebo; per-sample allocation not given. The investigators took samples on day 63 after the first vaccine or placebo injection. The sample consisted of peripheral blood, taken in a trial of Ad26.COV2.S vaccine versus placebo. Every receptor here comes from a person aged 18-60 years who received the Ad26.COV2.S COVID-19 vaccine or a placebo.

This clone was seen a few times. The chain joins TRBV6-5 to TRBJ2-2; D is possibly TRBD1 or TRBD2 (5 bases each). The CDR3 runs 14 residues. Trimming shortened V by 6 bases and J by 7 bases, and 15 bases separated the two germline ends. Germline V gives CDR1 MNHEY, CDR2 SVGAGI. The CDR3 protein is CASSRRAGGGELFF. Written as DNA, the CDR3 is TGTGCCAGCAGCCGCAGGGCGGGTGGCGGGGAGCTGTTTTTT.

The chain couples TRBV7-3 to TRBJ2-1, with 7 bases identical to TRBD2. CDR3 length equals 16 residues. Germline-derived CDR1 and CDR2 are SGHTA and FQGTGA. Germline trimming cut 1 base from V and 2 bases from J; bases unmatched to any gene: 5. CDR3: CASSLSSGAAYNEQFF. The CDR3 coding sequence is TGTGCCAGCAGCTTAAGCAGCGGGGCGGCCTACAATGAGCAGTTCTTC.

The chain joins TRBV5-4 to TRBJ1-4; 8 nucleotides line up with TRBD1. Trimming cost V 3 bases and J 1 base; bases outside gene matches: 5. This CDR3 spans 16 amino acids. CDR1 is SGHNT, CDR2 YYREEE, per germline (reference sequence). CDR3: CASSSGDRGTNEKLFF. The DNA for the CDR3 is TGTGCCAGCAGCTCGGGAGACAGGGGAACTAATGAAAAACTGTTTTTT.

The rearrangement joins TRBV5-6 to TRBJ1-2; D gene unclear. Germline V gene data show CDR1 as SGHDT and CDR2 as YYEEEE. Trimming removed 4 bases at V and 4 bases at J, with 8 bases between. This CDR3 region has 12 residues. CDR3 DNA: TGTGCCAGCAGCCCCCGGGGCTATGGCTACACCTTC. Its protein is CASSPRGYGYTF.

The chain couples TRBV12-3 or TRBV12-4 to TRBJ2-1; D uncertain. Trimming shortened V by 4 bases and J by 7 bases, and 5 bases separated the two germline ends. The CDR3 contains 11 residues. The CDR3 protein is CASSWRNEQFF. CDR3 DNA sequence: TGTGCCAGCAGTTGGCGGAATGAGCAGTTCTTC.

The chain employs TRBV14 and TRBJ1-1; 7 nucleotides line up with TRBD1. The V and J ends lost 4 bases and 6 bases, in that order; junction bases with no gene match: 5. The CDR3 is 13 amino acids. Germline V gene sequence: CDR1 SGHDN, CDR2 FVKESK. The DNA of the CDR3 is TGTGCCAGCAGCCCTCGGAGGGGGCCTGAAGCTTTCTTT. Its translation: CASSPRRGPEAFF.

The chain carries TRBV5-5 and TRBJ1-2, with 9 bases that match TRBD1. There are 14 residues in the CDR3. Germline assignment: CDR1 SGHKS and CDR2 YYEKEE (reference sequence). V lost 5 bases, J lost 5 bases, and 7 bases stayed unmatched. The CDR3 nucleotides read TGTGCCAGCAGTTACGGGACAGGGAAGTATGGCTACACCTTC. Translated, it gives CASSYGTGKYGYTF.

The chain combines TRBV6-2 or TRBV6-3 with TRBJ1-6, with a tentative D call TRBD1 (6 bases). This CDR3 comprises 14 residues. Germline V gene lookup returns CDR1 MNHEY and CDR2 SVGEGT. V lost 4 bases to trimming and J lost 7 bases, with 11 bases between them. Here the CDR3 reads CASSWDKGNSPLHF. For the CDR3, the DNA is TGTGCCAGCAGTTGGGACAAGGGGAATTCACCCCTCCACTTT.

The chain uses TRBV4-1 and TRBJ2-7; D perhaps matches TRBD1 (6 bases). Germline lookup yields CDR1 MGHRA and CDR2 YSYEKL. This CDR3 comprises 15 residues. V dropped 0 bases and J dropped 2 bases, with 11 bases sitting between them. The DNA for the CDR3 is TGCGCCAGCAGCCAAGAAAACCAGGGGCCCTACGAGCAGTACTTC. Translation gives CASSQENQGPYEQYF.

This clone was seen a handful of times. This chain joins TRBV2 and TRBJ2-5, with TRBD1 matching over 10 bases. The CDR3 covers 15 residues. Germline CDR1 reads SNHLY; CDR2 reads FYNNEI. Trimming cost V 6 bases and J 4 bases; bases outside gene matches: 8. CDR3 amino acids: CASRRTGTGAETQYF. The CDR3 DNA follows: TGTGCCAGCAGAAGGACCGGGACAGGGGCAGAGACCCAGTACTTC.

The chain combines TRBV6-5 with TRBJ1-2; D remains ambiguous. This CDR3 is 14 amino acids long. Trimming took off 0 bases at V and 7 bases at J, with 12 bases between the two ends. In germline, CDR1 is MNHEY, CDR2 SVGAGI. CDR3 loop: CASSYSGGKGGYTF. Written as DNA, the CDR3 is TGTGCCAGCAGTTACTCGGGCGGAAAGGGTGGCTACACCTTC.

The chain links TRBV10-3 to TRBJ2-7, with 12 bases aligning to TRBD2. The V and J ends lost 3 bases and 3 bases, in that order; junction bases with no gene match: 6. CDR3 size: 16 residues. Per the germline V gene, CDR1 is ENHRY and CDR2 is SYGVKD. The chain's CDR3 is CAISEARGLAGYEQYF. Written as DNA, the CDR3 is TGTGCCATCAGTGAAGCCAGGGGACTAGCGGGCTACGAGCAGTACTTC.

The V gene is TRBV10-3, the J gene TRBJ1-1; 9 positions agree with TRBD1. This CDR3 spans 15 amino acids. Trimming cost V 2 bases and J 6 bases; bases outside gene matches: 7. Germline V CDR1 and CDR2: ENHRY, SYGVKD. Here the CDR3 reads CAISERTGENPEAFF. DNA of the CDR3: TGTGCCATCAGTGAGAGGACAGGGGAAAATCCTGAAGCTTTCTTT.